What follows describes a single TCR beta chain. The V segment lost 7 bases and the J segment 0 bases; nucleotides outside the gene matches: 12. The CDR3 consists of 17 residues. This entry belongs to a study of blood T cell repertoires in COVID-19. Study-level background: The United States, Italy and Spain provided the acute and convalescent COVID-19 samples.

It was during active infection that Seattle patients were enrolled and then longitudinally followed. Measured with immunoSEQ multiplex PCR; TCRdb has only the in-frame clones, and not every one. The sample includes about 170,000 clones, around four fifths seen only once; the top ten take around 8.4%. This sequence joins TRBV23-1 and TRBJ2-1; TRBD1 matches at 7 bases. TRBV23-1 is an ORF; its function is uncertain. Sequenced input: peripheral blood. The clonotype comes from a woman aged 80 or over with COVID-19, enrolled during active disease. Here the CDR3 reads CASTATGPFSSYNEQFF. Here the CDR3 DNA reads TGCGCCAGCACCGCGACAGGGCCCTTCAGCTCCTACAATGAGCAGTTCTTC.